These T cell receptor beta chains were read from a single sample in a study of T cells in Graves' hyperthyroidism and ophthalmopathy. TCRdb reprocessed the multiplex PCR reads via MiXCR and lists one record per CDR3 protein. The sample has 550,000 to 700,000 distinct CDR3 sequences, 46% seen once. Sequenced sample: peripheral blood or thyroid tissue (not recorded which). These receptors came from an adult woman with Graves' disease, either hyperthyroidism or ophthalmopathy (not recorded which). The CDR3 runs from the conserved cysteine through the conserved F or W. The D gene is left open where the match is weak. Part of the rows lack a size; the others show once, few, many or a class for expanded clones.

d_call	clone_size	v_call	j_call	cdr3_aa	cdr3_nt
-	many	TRBV29-1	TRBJ1-1	CSVREGGTEAFF	TGCAGCGTTCGGGAGGGGGGCACTGAAGCTTTCTTT
TRBD1	many	TRBV4-2	TRBJ1-2	CASSQVRDSGRGGYTF	TGTGCCAGCAGCCAAGTACGGGACAGCGGGCGTGGGGGCTACACCTTC
-	-	TRBV7-8	TRBJ2-7	CASSYSETSWDEQYF	TGTGCCAGCAGTTACTCGGAGACCTCCTGGGACGAGCAGTACTTC
-	many	TRBV20-1	TRBJ2-7	CSASRLVYEQYF	TGCAGTGCTAGTCGTCTAGTCTACGAGCAGTACTTC
-	-	TRBV4-1	TRBJ1-4	CASSQKYQLTNEKLFF	TGCGCCAGCAGCCAAAAGTACCAGCTAACTAATGAAAAACTGTTTTTT
-	-	TRBV29-1	TRBJ1-4	CSVEEQGGKLFF	TGCAGCGTTGAAGAGCAAGGGGGAAAACTGTTTTTT
-	few	TRBV29-1	TRBJ1-4	CSARGGTNEKLFF	TGCAGCGCCCGCGGGGGTACTAATGAAAAACTGTTTTTT
-	few	TRBV7-7	TRBJ2-1	CASSSEGHEQFF	TGTGCTAGCAGCTCTGAGGGTCATGAGCAGTTCTTC
-	many	TRBV6-5	TRBJ1-5	CASRRYRISNQPQHF	TGTGCCAGCAGGAGATACAGGATTAGCAATCAGCCCCAGCATTTT
TRBD1	many	TRBV9	TRBJ2-2	CASSVTLWIPGQGSAEINTGELFF	TGTGCCAGCAGTGTTACCCTCTGGATCCCGGGACAGGGTTCAGCGGAAATCAACACCGGGGAGCTGTTTTTT
-	many	TRBV2	TRBJ2-7	CASNDGLAPITNEQYF	TGTGCCAGCAATGACGGTCTAGCGCCGATAACTAACGAGCAGTACTTC
-	many	TRBV4-1	TRBJ2-7	CASSPTVMPEQYF	TGCGCCAGCAGCCCGACAGTTATGCCCGAGCAGTACTTC
-	many	TRBV20-1	TRBJ1-5	CSARGGEEGVQPQHF	TGCAGTGCTAGAGGAGGGGAGGAGGGCGTTCAGCCCCAGCATTTT
-	-	TRBV9	TRBJ2-7	CASSEGGGQYF	TGTGCCAGCAGCGAAGGAGGGGGGCAGTACTTC
-	many	TRBV19	TRBJ1-1	CASSIGGNTEAFF	TGTGCCAGTAGTATCGGGGGGAACACTGAAGCTTTCTTT
-	many	TRBV12-3/TRBV12-4	TRBJ2-7	CASSFTSHEQYF	TGTGCCAGCAGTTTTACGTCCCACGAGCAGTACTTC
-	many	TRBV9	TRBJ2-7	CASSVDTASGEQYF	TGTGCCAGCAGCGTAGATACAGCGAGTGGCGAGCAGTACTTC
-	-	TRBV20-1	TRBJ2-2	CSARDLQGNTGELFF	TGCAGTGCTAGAGATCTACAGGGCAACACCGGGGAGCTGTTTTTT
TRBD2	-	TRBV7-9	TRBJ2-3	CASSLDASGSFPDTQYF	TGTGCCAGCAGCTTAGACGCCAGCGGGAGTTTTCCAGATACGCAGTATTTT
-	-	TRBV7-9	TRBJ2-7	CASSPRRTANYGYEQYF	TGTGCCAGCAGTCCGAGGAGGACAGCTAACTATGGCTACGAGCAGTACTTC
TRBD1	-	TRBV13	TRBJ2-6	CASSPGQGAPPGANVLTF	TGTGCCAGCAGCCCGGGACAGGGGGCCCCTCCTGGGGCCAACGTCCTGACTTTC
TRBD1	-	TRBV14	TRBJ1-3	CASSPRPSDRADSGNTIYF	TGTGCCAGCAGCCCCCGTCCTTCCGACAGGGCCGACTCTGGAAACACCATATATTTT
-	-	TRBV15	TRBJ2-7	CATSRGTAPYEQYF	TGTGCCACCAGCAGAGGGACGGCCCCCTACGAGCAGTACTTC
-	-	TRBV5-5	TRBJ1-1	CASSFTLYTEAFF	TGTGCCAGCAGCTTTACACTTTACACTGAAGCTTTCTTT
TRBD1	-	TRBV15	TRBJ1-2	CATSRNPSWTGGGGYTF	TGTGCCACCAGCAGAAATCCCTCCTGGACAGGCGGAGGTGGCTACACCTTC
-	-	TRBV7-9	TRBJ1-2	CASSLDVTLGYTF	TGTGCCAGCAGCTTAGATGTGACATTAGGCTACACCTTC
-	once	TRBV2	TRBJ1-4	CASSEQGTLEKLFF	TGTGCCAGCAGTGAACAGGGGACACTAGAAAAACTGTTTTTT
-	many	TRBV15	TRBJ1-1	CATSRAPGGSAFF	TGTGCCACCAGCAGAGCCCCCGGGGGGTCGGCTTTCTTT
TRBD2	-	TRBV7-2	TRBJ2-7	CASSSRTDGGGGEQYF	TGTGCCAGCAGCTCTAGGACGGACGGGGGGGGTGGCGAGCAGTACTTC
-	many	TRBV7-9	TRBJ2-5	CASRPQGGNQETQYF	TGTGCCAGCAGACCACAAGGGGGGAACCAGGAGACCCAGTACTTC
TRBD2	-	TRBV2	TRBJ2-7	CAARGLAAEQYF	TGTGCCGCCAGGGGACTAGCGGCCGAGCAGTACTTC
-	many	TRBV14	TRBJ2-5	CASGSVRGETQYF	TGTGCCAGCGGGAGCGTTCGAGGGGAGACCCAGTACTTC
-	-	TRBV7-2	TRBJ2-5	CASSSRGGTETQYF	TGTGCCAGCAGCTCCCGGGGCGGGACGGAGACCCAGTACTTC
TRBD1	many	TRBV5-5	TRBJ1-1	CASRREGAGTEAFF	TGTGCCAGCAGGCGGGAGGGGGCAGGCACTGAAGCTTTCTTT
-	-	TRBV7-9	TRBJ1-2	CASSSAWSSGNTF	TGTGCCAGCAGCTCGGCCTGGAGCTCTGGAAACACCTTC
TRBD1	many	TRBV10-3	TRBJ2-7	CAISELRQGGDYEQYF	TGTGCCATCAGTGAGTTACGACAGGGTGGTGACTACGAGCAGTACTTC
-	few	TRBV2	TRBJ2-5	CASSGRTQQETQYF	TGTGCCAGCAGTGGTCGGACCCAGCAAGAGACCCAGTACTTC
-	many	TRBV10-3	TRBJ1-1	CAISDSPGLPNTEAFF	TGTGCCATCAGTGATTCCCCCGGGCTGCCGAACACTGAAGCTTTCTTT
-	many	TRBV20-1	TRBJ1-4	CSDPPPGLVHEKLFF	TGCAGTGATCCGCCCCCGGGACTAGTTCATGAAAAACTGTTTTTT
-	-	TRBV7-2	TRBJ1-3	CASSLLGLGNTIYF	TGTGCCAGCAGCTTATTGGGCCTTGGAAACACCATATATTTT
TRBD1	many	TRBV6-5	TRBJ1-6	CASSYDTGVSPLHF	TGTGCCAGCAGTTACGATACAGGGGTTTCACCCCTCCACTTT
-	-	TRBV6-5	TRBJ1-1	CASSYSPRAEAFF	TGTGCCAGCAGTTACTCACCCCGAGCTGAAGCTTTCTTT
-	many	TRBV10-3	TRBJ1-6	CAISGSDLNNSPLHF	TGTGCCATCAGTGGGTCGGACCTGAATAATTCACCCCTCCACTTT
-	many	TRBV7-2	TRBJ1-1	CASSFGRNSEAFF	TGTGCCAGCAGCTTTGGGCGGAACTCTGAAGCTTTCTTT
-	once	TRBV5-1	TRBJ1-2	CASSPRGVRYGYTF	TGCGCCAGCAGCCCCCGAGGGGTCAGATATGGCTACACCTTC